The 18 T cell receptor beta chains listed next were all sequenced from one sample in a study of CD8+ T cells in alopecia areata. Treatment given: oral pan-JAK inhibitor, 5-10 mg twice daily. Sequencing relied on a cDNA template that was reverse transcribed from extracted RNA. Sequencing used immunoSEQ multiplex PCR; TCRdb keeps in-frame clones, though not all of them. This table holds tens of thousands of clones, 25% to 35% found once. The source material was CD8+ T cells sorted from blood, sampled at week 4, from a patient treated with tofacitinib. These TCRs come from a human donor with alopecia areata.

The gene calls are TRBV30 and TRBJ1-2, with a weak D call TRBD1 (5 bases). CDR1 and CDR2 (germline): GTSNPN, SVGIG (reference sequence). CDR3 length: 11 residues. Trimming left V 7 bases short and J 5 bases short, with 11 bases between. The CDR3 here is CASGTGYGYTF. CDR3 bases: TGTGCCTCGGGGACCGGGTATGGCTACACCTTC. Full variable domain (missing parts from reference TRBV30 and TRBJ1-2): SQTIHQWPATLVQPVGSPLSLECTVEGTSNPNLYWYRQAAGRGLQLLFYSVGIGQISSEVPQNLSASRPQDRQFILSSKKLLLSDSGFYLCASGTGYGYTFGSGTRLTVV.

There are a few counts of this clone. V gene TRBV29-1 combines with J gene TRBJ2-2; perhaps TRBD2 as D (5 bases). V lost 4 bases, J lost 4 bases, and 10 bases lay in between. The CDR3 contains 13 residues. Germline V CDR1 and CDR2: SQVTM, ANQGSEA. CDR3: CSVVVAPTGELFF. The CDR3 coding sequence is TGCAGCGTTGTGGTAGCGCCCACCGGGGAGCTGTTTTTT.

V and J are TRBV5-8 and TRBJ2-1; a possible D gene is TRBD1 (5 bases). CDR3 length: 13 amino acids. Between the trimmed V and J ends, which lost 0 bases and 9 bases, there was a span of 10 bases. In germline, CDR1 is SGHTS, CDR2 YDEGEE. The CDR3 bases are TGTGCCAGCAGCTTGGGCAGGGTGAGTGAGCAGTTCTTC. It encodes CASSLGRVSEQFF. The full variable domain, with the rest looked up from reference TRBV5-8 and TRBJ2-1, is EAGVTQSPTHLIKTRGQQATLRCSPISGHTSVYWYQQALGLGLQFLLWYDEGEERNRGNFPPRFSGRQFPNYSSELNVNALELEDSALYLCASSLGRVSEQFFGPGTRLTVL.

This CDR3 reads CASEGSSYEQYF. In DNA form, the CDR3 reads TGTGCCAGCGAGGGGTCGAGCTACGAGCAGTACTTC. The rearrangement uses TRBV2 and TRBJ2-7; D possibly matches TRBD1 or TRBD2 (5 bases each). The V gene's germline CDR1 is SNHLY and CDR2 FYNNEI. The CDR3 loop spans 12 amino acids. The V gene lost 8 bases and the J gene lost 3 bases, with 11 bases spanning the gap.

This rearrangement joins TRBV27 to TRBJ2-3; D possibly corresponds to TRBD2 (5 bases). This CDR3 is 19 amino acids long. Germline V gene data show CDR1 as MNHEY and CDR2 as SMNVEV (reference sequence). The V gene lost 5 bases and the J gene lost 0 bases, with 24 bases spanning the gap. The CDR3 sequence: CASSPHVWERSTSTDTQYF. The CDR3 nucleotides are TGTGCCAGCAGTCCCCACGTGTGGGAGCGGTCTACTAGCACAGATACGCAGTATTTT.

This clone was observed a few times. The rearrangement joins TRBV15 to TRBJ2-7, with TRBD2 matching 13 bases. V trimming: 4 bases; J trimming: 2 bases; junction bases outside the gene matches: 5. This CDR3 has 16 residues. Germline V gene data show CDR1 as LNHNV and CDR2 as YYDKDF (reference sequence). CDR3 sequence: CATSTGTSGATYEQYF. The CDR3, as DNA: TGTGCCACCAGCACAGGGACTAGCGGGGCTACCTACGAGCAGTACTTC.

Many counts were recorded for this clone. The chain joins TRBV10-3 to TRBJ2-7; TRBD2 agrees at 11 bases. The CDR3 has 15 residues. Germline trimming cut 4 bases from V and 4 bases from J; bases unmatched to any gene: 6. CDR1 and CDR2 (germline): ENHRY, SYGVKD. CDR3: CAISGSGRDPYEQYF. DNA for the CDR3: TGTGCCATCAGTGGTAGCGGGAGGGATCCTTACGAGCAGTACTTC.

In this sample, this clone turned up a few times. The chain carries TRBV9 and TRBJ1-2, with D hard to call. Trimming removed 0 bases at V and 8 bases at J, with 14 bases between. CDR3 length: 14 amino acids. From germline, CDR1 is SGDLS and CDR2 YYNGEE. The CDR3 is CASSVESARSGYTF. CDR3 nucleotides: TGTGCCAGCAGCGTAGAATCTGCTCGATCCGGCTACACCTTC.

This chain uses TRBV9 with TRBJ2-5; no firm D call. V was trimmed by 0 bases and J by 1 base, leaving 7 bases between them. Germline CDR1 reads SGDLS; CDR2 reads YYNGEE. This CDR3 is built from 14 residues. The CDR3, as DNA: TGTGCCAGCAGCGTAGCAGGATTCCAAGAGACCCAGTACTTC. Amino acids: CASSVAGFQETQYF.

This clone has only a few counts. V is TRBV20-1 and J is TRBJ2-7; no clear D gene. V lost 6 bases, J lost 5 bases, and 5 bases lay in between. CDR1 DFQATT and CDR2 SNEGSKA come from the germline V gene (reference sequence). The CDR3 spans 9 residues. CDR3 amino acids: CSASDEQYF. Written as DNA, the CDR3 is TGCAGTGCGAGCGACGAGCAGTACTTC.

This clone turned up a few times. The CDR3, as DNA: TGTGCCAGCAGAGTCTCGCTCGTCGAGACCCAGTACTTC. Encoded protein: CASRVSLVETQYF. This sequence joins TRBV27 and TRBJ2-5; D is unresolved. Germline CDR1 reads MNHEY; CDR2 reads SMNVEV (reference sequence). The CDR3 is made up of 13 amino acids. Trimming removed 6 bases at V and 5 bases at J, with 13 bases between.

The CDR3 region has the DNA TGTGCCAGCAGCTTGGTTCGGTCAGGGAAGACCCAGTACTTC. Amino acids: CASSLVRSGKTQYF. The chain couples TRBV5-6 to TRBJ2-5, with D perhaps TRBD1 (5 bases). This CDR3 spans 14 amino acids. V was shortened by 0 bases and J by 6 bases, with 12 bases between the two germline ends. Per the germline V gene, CDR1 is SGHDT and CDR2 is YYEEEE.

This clone was observed a few times. The rearrangement uses TRBV4-1 and TRBJ2-1; the D gene is possibly TRBD2 (6 bases). Trimming removed 1 base at V and 7 bases at J, with 14 bases between. The CDR3 is made up of 15 amino acids. Germline V gene lookup returns CDR1 MGHRA and CDR2 YSYEKL. CDR3: CASSQVRDGGNEQFF. DNA of the CDR3: TGCGCCAGCAGCCAAGTCCGGGATGGGGGGAATGAGCAGTTCTTC.

The chain recombines TRBV25-1 with TRBJ1-2; no reliable D call. This CDR3 comprises 14 residues. The V end was cut by 3 bases, the J end by 6 bases, with 14 bases between. Per the germline V gene, CDR1 is MGHDK and CDR2 is SYGVNS. CDR3 nucleotides: TGTGCCAGCAGTGACCCGGCAGAAAGGAATGGCTACACCTTC. Translation: CASSDPAERNGYTF.

A few counts support this clone. The V call is TRBV29-1, the J call TRBJ2-5, with D tentatively TRBD2 (6 bases). The J call is doubtful: the DNA matches TRBJ2-7 better. The CDR3 covers 13 residues. Germline V gene sequence: CDR1 SQVTM, CDR2 ANQGSEA. CDR3 sequence: CSVPGRGTYEQYF. The CDR3 DNA reads as TGCAGCGTGCCGGGACGGGGGACCTACGAGCAGTACTTC.

The rearrangement joins TRBV29-1 to TRBJ2-1, with D possibly being TRBD1 or TRBD2 (5 bases each). There are 12 residues in the CDR3. The germline V gene encodes CDR1 SQVTM and CDR2 ANQGSEA. The V end lost 4 bases, the J end lost 9 bases, and 13 bases lay between the germline ends. CDR3 protein: CSVAESGGEQFF. The CDR3 DNA follows: TGCAGCGTTGCAGAGTCTGGGGGTGAGCAGTTCTTC.

The chain employs TRBV19 and TRBJ2-7, with 7 bases matching TRBD2. The CDR3 runs 14 residues. The J segment lost 3 bases and the V segment lost 5 bases, leaving 7 bases of the junction unmatched. CDR1 is LNHDA, CDR2 SQIVND, per germline (reference sequence). CDR3 residues: CASSGDRDYYEQYF. In nucleotides, the CDR3 is TGTGCCAGTAGTGGAGACCGGGACTACTACGAGCAGTACTTC.

This sequence joins TRBV6-6 and TRBJ2-7, with D uncertain. The CDR3 is 14 residues long. V shed 5 bases and J shed 3 bases, with 14 bases lying between them. Germline V gives CDR1 MNHNY, CDR2 SVGAGI (reference sequence). The CDR3 protein is CASSTHQEYYEQYF. The CDR3 nucleotides read TGTGCCAGCAGTACACACCAAGAATACTACGAGCAGTACTTC.